Sequencing of this T cell receptor (beta chain) was carried out in a study of regulatory T cells in long-lasting Graves disease. Notes on the study in general: It is possible that accuracy was reduced by the small size of the sample.

In building TCR beta libraries, iRepertoire HTBI primers were used together with Arm-PCR of CDR3 regions. TCRdb re-derived calls from the multiplex PCR reads in MiXCR, one entry per CDR3 protein. There are about 500,000 distinct CDR3 sequences in the sample; 9.5% to 15% occur only once, and 7.5% to 9% lies in the top ten. The germline gives CDR1 LGHNT, CDR2 FRNRAP. This CDR3 spans 22 amino acids. With 1 base clipped from V and 1 base from J, the junction kept 17 bases outside the gene matches. Specified time point: newly diagnosed GD, antithyroid drugs for less than 3 months. Extracted PBMC RNA gave rise to the TCR library. The table lists this clonotype with many counts. Its specificity is unknown. The same data also contributed to another study, on T cells in Graves' hyperthyroidism and ophthalmopathy. That work adds: Hyperthyroidism was newly diagnosed in patients aged 18 to 65 (duration under 2 months). An initial round of RT-PCR targeting the TCR CDR3 relied on the HTBI primer set. Ophthalmopathy was separated from stable hyperthyroidism by a 13 V-J model.

Sample: peripheral blood mononuclear cells (PBMCs), taken at new diagnosis, from a patient treated with antithyroid drugs. The V gene is TRBV12-5, the J gene TRBJ2-2; TRBD2 matches at 11 bases. The sequence came from a woman aged 25 to 45 with Graves disease. CDR3 region: CASGLAPAGLAVTSGNTGELFF. The CDR3 coding sequence is TGTGCTAGTGGTTTGGCCCCCGCGGGACTAGCGGTTACTAGTGGGAACACCGGGGAGCTGTTTTTT.